These 17 T cell receptor beta chains share one sample of origin, sequenced in a study of T-cell reconstitution after alpha-beta-depleted transplantation in children. The TCRbeta library incorporated unique molecular identifiers. A single record per CDR3 protein comes from TCRdb applying MiXCR to the PCR reads. Counted here are 90,000 to 100,000 distinct CDR3 sequences, less than 25% occurring once; the ten biggest clones make up about 20%. Source: PBMCs, taken before TCRalphabeta/CD19-depleted stem cell transplant. These TCRs come from a boy between 2 and 10 years old with acute lymphoblastic leukemia, due to receive a stem cell transplant.

This clonotype was picked up a small number of times. This chain connects TRBV20-1 to TRBJ1-3; D call uncertain. Deletions cut 4 bases from V and 0 bases from J, with 10 bases between. This CDR3 region has 14 residues. Looked up from germline, CDR1 is DFQATT and CDR2 is SNEGSKA (reference sequence). CDR3 region: CSAIKQNSGNTIYF. The CDR3 nucleotides are TGCAGTGCTATCAAACAAAACTCTGGAAACACCATATATTTT.

This clonotype was seen at least ten times. J is TRBJ2-2 and V is TRBV20-1; 7 nucleotides align to TRBD1. Germline V CDR1 and CDR2: DFQATT, SNEGSKA (reference sequence). After removal of 2 bases from V and 1 base from J, the junction contained 1 base not matched to a gene. The CDR3 loop spans 14 amino acids. The CDR3 bases are TGCAGTGCTAGAAGGACAGGGAACACCGGGGAGCTGTTTTTT. This translates into CSARRTGNTGELFF.

The chain uses TRBV18 and TRBJ1-4; D is possibly TRBD1 (5 bases). Germline CDR1 and CDR2: KGHSH and LQKENI. The CDR3 runs to 13 residues. The ends were cut back, 4 bases at V and 5 bases at J, with 8 bases in the middle. The chain's CDR3 is CASSRDSNEKLFF. For the CDR3, the DNA is TGTGCCAGCTCACGGGACTCGAATGAAAAACTGTTTTTT.

This clonotype was detected only a few times. The J gene is TRBJ2-7, the V gene TRBV24-1; 12 positions agree with TRBD2. This CDR3 is 15 amino acids long. V was pared by 4 bases and J by 5 bases, with 5 bases of the junction left unmatched. CDR1 KGHDR and CDR2 SFDVKD come from the germline V gene. The CDR3 sequence: CATSDRLAGEDEQYF. CDR3 in DNA: TGTGCCACCAGTGACCGACTAGCGGGAGAGGACGAGCAGTACTTC.

Many counts were recorded for this clonotype. The rearrangement uses TRBV7-6 and TRBJ2-1; weak D call: TRBD1 (5 bases). The CDR3 runs 15 residues. CDR1 is SGHVS and CDR2 is FNYEAQ in the germline V gene. V gave up 0 bases and J gave up 2 bases, with 8 bases separating them. The CDR3 here is CASSLAGQTYNEQFF. The DNA of the CDR3 is TGTGCCAGCAGCTTAGCGGGGCAAACCTACAATGAGCAGTTCTTC.

The V gene is TRBV6-2 or TRBV6-3, the J gene TRBJ2-3, with 10 bases fitting TRBD2. Germline CDR1 reads MNHEY; CDR2 reads SVGEGT. CDR3 length: 19 residues. With 6 bases clipped from V and 4 bases from J, the junction kept 19 bases outside the gene matches. The CDR3 sequence is CASSKFPGLAEKRPDTQYF. The CDR3, as DNA: TGTGCCAGCAGCAAATTCCCCGGACTAGCGGAGAAACGGCCAGATACGCAGTATTTT.

This clonotype showed up just a few times. The genes are TRBV4-3 and TRBJ1-1, with D uncertain. The germline CDR1 and CDR2 sequences are LGHNA and YSLEER. This CDR3 comprises 14 residues. Trimming cost V 4 bases and J 1 base, with 10 bases left between them. This CDR3 reads CASSPAGWNTEAFF. The CDR3 nucleotides read TGCGCCAGCAGCCCGGCGGGCTGGAACACTGAAGCTTTCTTT.

This clonotype has only a few counts. This rearrangement joins TRBV30 to TRBJ1-2, with D perhaps TRBD1 (5 bases). V lost 8 bases to trimming and J lost 2 bases, with 18 bases between them. The CDR3 covers 14 residues. Looked up from germline, CDR1 is GTSNPN and CDR2 is SVGIG (reference sequence). The CDR3: CAVATGGSNYGYTF. CDR3 nucleotides: TGTGCCGTCGCCACTGGGGGGTCGAACTATGGCTACACCTTC.

This chain connects TRBV6-5 to TRBJ1-1; possible D gene TRBD1, 5 bases. V lost 2 bases and J 1 base, leaving 8 bases between the germline ends. Germline V gene lookup returns CDR1 MNHEY and CDR2 SVGAGI. This CDR3 has 14 amino acids. CDR3 bases: TGTGCCAGCAGTTACGGGGGGGAGAACACTGAAGCTTTCTTT. This gives the protein CASSYGGENTEAFF.

This clonotype was seen more than once but under ten times. The rearrangement links TRBV11-2 to TRBJ2-3; TRBD1 is a possible D gene (6 bases). V lost 6 bases, J lost 2 bases, and 15 bases lay in between. The CDR3 sequence is 15 residues long. Germline V gives CDR1 SGHAT, CDR2 FQNNGV. CDR3 coding DNA: TGTGCCAGCAGTCAGATGGGACACCTCACAGATACGCAGTATTTT. Translated: CASSQMGHLTDTQYF. The full variable domain, rest sourced from reference TRBV11-2 and TRBJ2-3, is EAGVAQSPRYKIIEKRQSVAFWCNPISGHATLYWYQQILGQGPKLLIQFQNNGVVDDSQLPKDRFSAERLKGVDSTLKIQPAKLEDSAVYLCASSQMGHLTDTQYFGPGTRLTVL.

The chain links TRBV5-1 to TRBJ1-2; D unresolved. The CDR3 is 13 amino acids. Trimming stripped 4 bases from V and 4 bases from J, with 11 bases between. The germline V gene encodes CDR1 SGHRS and CDR2 YFSETQ. The CDR3, as DNA: TGCGCCAGCAGCCCTGATTACAGCTATGGCTACACCTTC. Translating it yields CASSPDYSYGYTF.

V is TRBV29-1 and J is TRBJ2-7; 12 bases fit TRBD2. Germline assignment: CDR1 SQVTM and CDR2 ANQGSEA. The CDR3 loop spans 14 amino acids. After removal of 7 bases from V and 1 base from J, the junction contained 5 bases not matched to a gene. CDR3 loop: CSGRTSGKSYEQYF. The CDR3 region has the DNA TGCAGCGGACGGACTAGCGGGAAGTCCTACGAGCAGTACTTC.

The chain joins TRBV28 to TRBJ2-2; 7 nucleotides agree with TRBD1. This CDR3 region has 16 residues. CDR1 is MDHEN and CDR2 is SYDVKM in the germline V gene. V shed 6 bases, J shed 1 base, and the junction held 8 bases outside the gene matches. DNA for the CDR3: TGTGCCAGCAGACCCCCCGGGACAGTGAACACCGGGGAGCTGTTTTTT. Residues: CASRPPGTVNTGELFF. The complete variable domain, with remaining parts taken from reference TRBV28 and TRBJ2-2, reads DVKVTQSSRYLVKRTGEKVFLECVQDMDHENMFWYRQDPGLGLRLIYFSYDVKMKEKGDIPEGYSVSREKKERFSLILESASTNQTSMYLCASRPPGTVNTGELFFGEGSRLTVL.

The chain combines TRBV20-1 with TRBJ1-1; 11 nucleotides agree with TRBD1. Trimming cost V 3 bases and J 5 bases; bases outside gene matches: 5. The CDR3 is made up of 14 amino acids. Germline lookup yields CDR1 DFQATT and CDR2 SNEGSKA (reference sequence). The CDR3 is CSASTGTGGTEAFF. For the CDR3, the DNA is TGCAGTGCTAGCACAGGGACAGGGGGGACTGAAGCTTTCTTT.

This clonotype has only a few counts. This rearrangement joins TRBV20-1 to TRBJ1-2; D gene unclear. Trimming shortened V by 0 bases and J by 0 bases, and 11 bases separated the two germline ends. The CDR3 is made up of 15 amino acids. Germline lookup yields CDR1 DFQATT and CDR2 SNEGSKA (reference sequence). Here the CDR3 DNA reads TGCAGTGCTAGAGACCTAATGAGGGCTAACTATGGCTACACCTTC. This sequence encodes CSARDLMRANYGYTF.

This clonotype was detected many times. This CDR3 is CASSSPKNIQYF. The DNA for the CDR3 is TGTGCCAGCAGTTCCCCCAAAAACATTCAGTACTTC. The chain carries TRBV27 and TRBJ2-4; no clear D. Trimming took off 4 bases at V and 2 bases at J, with 3 bases between the two ends. CDR3 length: 12 residues. Germline lookup yields CDR1 MNHEY and CDR2 SMNVEV (reference sequence).

This clonotype has just a few counts. This CDR3 is CASSFGWSNQPQHF. The DNA of the CDR3 is TGTGCCAGCAGCTTCGGGTGGAGCAATCAGCCCCAGCATTTT. The V call is TRBV7-2, the J call TRBJ1-5, with D unresolved. CDR1 is SGHTA and CDR2 is FQGNSA in the germline V gene. CDR3 length: 14 amino acids. Trimming pared 3 bases from V and 1 base from J, leaving 7 bases between.